Listed here is a single TCR beta chain. This clonotype has more than one count but fewer than ten. The clone's antigen remains unknown. The sample holds no much larger clone one base away, and base qualities are not on file. Reading the germline V gene gives CDR1 LGHNA and CDR2 YSLEER. Relative to germline, V is 2 bases shorter and J is 5 bases shorter, with 12 bases between their ends. Taken from cysteine to phenylalanine, the CDR3 has 14 residues. Left in the record is the CDR3 DNA by itself, 42 bases read in frame from the first base. The library came from PCR. The instrument was an Illumina HiSeq 2500. To reduce PCR and sequencing biases, unique molecular identifiers were incorporated into the TCR beta cDNA libraries. Per 1 to 10 million input T cells, roughly 500,000 cDNA molecules were obtained, such that each molecule approximated one T cell. Patient libraries were prepared and sequenced with the same protocol used for the earlier healthy control dataset. Within a given batch, samples were prepared together, multiplexed and sequenced on the same HiSeq lane. In the source study's methods: Raw barcoded reads were processed with MIGEC, and single-read molecular identifier groups were discarded before consensus assembly and CDR3 extraction. VDJtools was used for post-analysis of the clonotype tables, and diversity was normalized by down-sampling every dataset to the size of the smallest sample. In repertoire overlap clustering, CDR3 amino acid sequences, but not nucleotide sequences, were matched to correct batch-related cross-sample contamination. The raw public data were reprocessed by TCRdb itself: fastp quality trimming at Q25, MiXCR clonotype calling, in-frame beta chains only. Here each entry gathers all rows of one CDR3 protein and keeps the most common genes and DNA. None of the V and J calls come from the authors' own analysis; TCRdb made them. This sample is represented by hundreds of thousands of distinct CDR3 sequences; around 27% of them were singletons. Jointly, the top ten make up around 0.55% of the sample.

The sample belongs to a study of post-analysis software for immune sequencing data (dated by TCRdb to the mid-2010s). Background for the entire study: Recorded disease courses included relapsing-remitting, secondary progressive and progressive-relapsing multiple sclerosis, with some patients lacking subtype annotation. A subset of samples was prepared in parallel using single-end sample barcoding, then pooled and co-amplified after Illumina adapter ligation. The patient repertoires were compared against roughly 12 previously published healthy control repertoires obtained from donors aged about 6 to 27 years.

TCR beta repertoires were profiled from peripheral blood of about a dozen young patients with multiple sclerosis to demonstrate the VDJtools post-analysis software. The multiple sclerosis patients were children and adolescents between about 6 and 15 years of age. The research as a whole found: Four to six TRBV segments, including TRBV5-6, TRBV5-1 and TRBV20-1, were significantly more frequent in patients than controls. The multiple sclerosis patient group was slightly younger than the control group. Direct clustering with F measure revealed strong co-clustering of samples prepared in the same batch, which led to a batch-effect correction. Compared with controls, multiple sclerosis patients had significantly lower normalized Chao1 diversity, a finding suggesting substantial peripheral T-cell clonal expansion.

The sequenced sample was blood. The chain was built from TRBV4-3 and TRBJ2-5; D gene: possibly TRBD2, on 6 matching bases. This TCR was recovered from a girl between 10 and 17 years old with multiple sclerosis. The CDR3 here reads CASSQNVGGETQYF. The nucleotide sequence reads as follows: TGCGCCAGCAGCCAAAATGTTGGGGGGGAGACCCAGTACTTC.